The 26 T cell receptor beta chains reported below all come from one sample, sequenced in a study of cytomegalovirus exposure and HLA in healthy donors. 13 Jbeta primers and 60 Vbeta primers were used for the PCR. The table came from immunoSEQ multiplex PCR; TCRdb's copy has only in-frame clones and leaves some out. The table lists 150,000 to 200,000 clones, 77% of them singletons, with roughly 1.5% in the top ten. Sample: PBMCs. Receptors were obtained from a man aged 18-30 years in good health and CMV-seronegative.

This clone was counted between two and nine times. V usage is TRBV4-3 and J usage is TRBJ2-1, with D perhaps matching TRBD1 (5 bases). The ends were cut back, 2 bases at V and 0 bases at J, with 14 bases in the middle. The CDR3 is 17 residues long. Per germline, CDR1 LGHNA and CDR2 YSLEER. The CDR3 is CASSQYSGASSYNEQFF. In DNA form, the CDR3 reads TGCGCCAGCAGCCAATATTCTGGGGCGAGCTCCTACAATGAGCAGTTCTTC.

CDR3 region: CASSRTSGTYEQYF. The CDR3 DNA follows: TGTGCCAGCAGCAGGACTAGCGGCACCTACGAGCAGTACTTC. This chain uses TRBV7-2 with TRBJ2-5; 10 bases line up with TRBD2. The assigned J gene may be wrong: the sequence end matches TRBJ2-7 better. CDR1 and CDR2 from the germline V gene are SGHTA and FQGNSA. CDR3 length: 14 residues.

The V call is TRBV7-2, the J call TRBJ2-1, with a weak D call TRBD2 (5 bases). Germline V gene lookup returns CDR1 SGHTA and CDR2 FQGNSA. The CDR3 contains 12 residues. V lost 11 bases, J lost 8 bases, and 16 bases lay in between. The CDR3 region is CASRVGADEQFF. In nucleotides, the CDR3 is TGTGCCTCCCGGGTGGGAGCCGATGAGCAGTTCTTC.

The rearrangement links TRBV27 to TRBJ1-2; the D gene is possibly TRBD1 (6 bases). V lost 6 bases to trimming and J lost 8 bases, with 13 bases between them. The CDR3 runs to 12 residues. The germline gives CDR1 MNHEY, CDR2 SMNVEV (reference sequence). Here the CDR3 reads CASRLQGGGYTF. The CDR3, as DNA: TGTGCCAGCAGATTACAGGGAGGAGGCTACACCTTC.

The rearrangement links TRBV6-1 to TRBJ2-5, with 9 nucleotides matching TRBD1. Germline assignment: CDR1 MNHNS and CDR2 SASEGT. V dropped 5 bases and J dropped 5; count of bases not matched to a gene: 3. The CDR3 has 13 amino acids. The CDR3 sequence: CASSPGQGETQYF. The DNA for the CDR3 is TGTGCCAGCAGTCCGGGACAGGGTGAGACCCAGTACTTC.

The table lists this clone with a few counts. The V gene is TRBV4-3, the J gene TRBJ2-7, with 7 bases fitting TRBD1. CDR3 length: 15 residues. V was clipped by 0 bases and J by 2 bases; unmatched bases: 4. Germline values: CDR1 LGHNA, CDR2 YSLEER. CDR3 region: CASSQETGITYEQYF. Here the CDR3 DNA reads TGCGCCAGCAGCCAAGAGACAGGGATAACCTACGAGCAGTACTTC.

The rearrangement links TRBV9 to TRBJ2-2; D is unresolved. The CDR3 extends over 14 amino acids. Trimming cost V 4 bases and J 1 base, with 8 bases left between them. Germline V CDR1 and CDR2: SGDLS, YYNGEE. CDR3 amino acids: CASSFAVNTGELFF. For the CDR3, the DNA is TGTGCCAGCAGCTTCGCGGTGAACACCGGGGAGCTGTTTTTT.

In nucleotides, the CDR3 is TGTGCCAGCAGCTTAGCTCTGGGGTGGGAGAACTACGAGCAGTACTTC. It is translated as CASSLALGWENYEQYF. This chain joins TRBV11-3 and TRBJ2-7; tentative D call: TRBD2 (5 bases). Germline V gene lookup returns CDR1 SGHNT and CDR2 YENEEA. V dropped 1 base and J dropped 3 bases, with 16 bases sitting between them. The CDR3 loop spans 16 amino acids. Full variable domain (outside the CDR3, taken from reference TRBV11-3 and TRBJ2-7): EAGVVQSPRYKIIEKKQPVAFWCNPISGHNTLYWYLQNLGQGPELLIRYENEEAVDDSQLPKDRFSAERLKGVDSTLKIQPAELGDSAVYLCASSLALGWENYEQYFGPGTRLTVT.

The chain couples TRBV5-6 to TRBJ2-3; 7 bases are a match to TRBD2. V trimming: 4 bases; J trimming: 2 bases; junction bases outside the gene matches: 10. This CDR3 region has 16 residues. Germline V CDR1 and CDR2: SGHDT, YYEEEE. Written as DNA, the CDR3 is TGTGCCAGCAGCCTCGAACTAGCGTACTCCACAGATACGCAGTATTTT. This encodes CASSLELAYSTDTQYF.

This chain joins TRBV27 and TRBJ1-1; 9 nucleotides agree with TRBD1. CDR1 is MNHEY, CDR2 SMNVEV, per germline (reference sequence). The V segment lost 7 bases and the J segment 6 bases; nucleotides outside the gene matches: 9. There are 14 residues in the CDR3. The CDR3 sequence: CASNPGQGRAEAFF. CDR3 DNA sequence: TGTGCCAGCAACCCAGGACAGGGGAGGGCTGAAGCTTTCTTT.

The chain is built from TRBV12-5 and TRBJ1-5, with TRBD1 identical over 8 bases. CDR1 and CDR2 (germline): LGHNT, FRNRAP. This CDR3 is 14 amino acids long. V lost 6 bases, J lost 2 bases, and 3 bases stayed unmatched. The CDR3 sequence is CASGLTGGNQPQHF. CDR3 DNA sequence: TGTGCTAGTGGCCTGACAGGGGGCAATCAGCCCCAGCATTTT.

This sequence joins TRBV7-3 and TRBJ2-1, with D unclear. V dropped 2 bases and J dropped 7 bases, with 9 bases sitting between them. The CDR3 is made up of 13 amino acids. Germline V lookup: CDR1 SGHTA, CDR2 FQGTGA. CDR3 loop: CASSLDQLNEQFF. The CDR3 region has the DNA TGTGCCAGCAGCTTAGATCAGTTGAATGAGCAGTTCTTC.

The chain employs TRBV15 and TRBJ2-3, with 11 positions matching TRBD2. The CDR3 covers 13 residues. The trim removed 6 bases at V and 6 bases at J, leaving 2 bases unmatched. The germline CDR1 and CDR2 sequences are LNHNV and YYDKDF (reference sequence). The CDR3 coding sequence is TGTGCCACCAGACTAGCGGGAGCGGATACGCAGTATTTT. Protein product: CATRLAGADTQYF.

This chain links TRBV7-2 with TRBJ2-7; tentative D call: TRBD2 (6 bases). The CDR3 totals 14 residues. CDR1 is SGHTA, CDR2 FQGNSA, per germline. V lost 5 bases, J lost 3 bases, and 14 bases lay in between. The CDR3 bases are TGTGCCAGCAGCCCTTATATGGGGGGCTACGAGCAGTACTTC. Its protein is CASSPYMGGYEQYF.

The chain has TRBV9 and TRBJ2-1, with 7 bases identical to TRBD1. CDR1 is SGDLS and CDR2 is YYNGEE in the germline V gene. CDR3 length: 15 residues. V was pared by 2 bases and J by 3 bases, with 5 bases of the junction left unmatched. CDR3 region: CASSVRDSNYNEQFF. The CDR3 bases are TGTGCCAGCAGCGTCCGGGACAGCAACTACAATGAGCAGTTCTTC.

In its sample, this clone was seen a few times. The V call is TRBV6-6, the J call TRBJ2-1, with TRBD2 matching 13 bases. The V segment lost 5 bases and the J segment 9 bases; nucleotides outside the gene matches: 10. Germline V gene lookup returns CDR1 MNHNY and CDR2 SVGAGI (reference sequence). The CDR3 sequence is 16 residues long. The CDR3 DNA is TGTGCCAGCAGTAACGGACTAGCGGGGGTGGTTAGTGAGCAGTTCTTC. Protein: CASSNGLAGVVSEQFF.

V and J are TRBV7-2 and TRBJ2-2, with 9 nucleotides matching TRBD1. The V and J ends lost 3 bases and 6 bases, in that order; junction bases with no gene match: 5. The CDR3 contains 15 residues. The germline CDR1 and CDR2 sequences are SGHTA and FQGNSA. CDR3 in DNA: TGTGCCAGCAGCTTGGGGGACAGGGAAGCCGGGGAGCTGTTTTTT. Its translation: CASSLGDREAGELFF.

The chain joins TRBV6-5 to TRBJ2-7, with 9 bases lining up with TRBD2. V lost 7 bases and J lost 0; bases outside the gene matches: 7. CDR1 is MNHEY, CDR2 SVGAGI, per germline. The CDR3 runs to 15 residues. The DNA for the CDR3 is TGTGCCAGCACTGCGCGGGGGGGGAGCTCCTACGAGCAGTACTTC. Its translation is CASTARGGSSYEQYF.

V is TRBV7-8 and J is TRBJ1-2; 9 bases agree with TRBD1. After removal of 8 bases from V and 2 bases from J, the junction contained 9 bases not matched to a gene. CDR1 and CDR2 (germline): SGHVS, FQNEAQ. The CDR3 totals 15 residues. The CDR3 DNA reads as TGTGCCAGCGCCCCTCCCGGGACAGGGAACTATGGCTACACCTTC. It translates to CASAPPGTGNYGYTF.

The V call is TRBV15, the J call TRBJ2-2, with D tentatively TRBD1 (5 bases). The CDR3 contains 16 residues. V dropped 0 bases and J dropped 0 bases, with 8 bases sitting between them. Germline V lookup: CDR1 LNHNV, CDR2 YYDKDF (reference sequence). CDR3: CATSRDRGTNTGELFF. CDR3 nucleotides: TGTGCCACCAGCAGAGATAGGGGAACGAACACCGGGGAGCTGTTTTTT. The whole variable domain, remainder taken from reference TRBV15 and TRBJ2-2, is DAMVIQNPRYQVTQFGKPVTLSCSQTLNHNVMYWYQQKSSQAPKLLFHYYDKDFNNEADTPDNFQSRRPNTSFCFLDIRSPGLGDTAMYLCATSRDRGTNTGELFFGEGSRLTVL.

This chain joins TRBV11-2 and TRBJ1-2, with 9 bases matching TRBD1. CDR3 length: 15 amino acids. V dropped 4 bases and J dropped 4; count of bases not matched to a gene: 7. Looked up from germline, CDR1 is SGHAT and CDR2 is FQNNGV. CDR3 sequence: CASSSDDRGVYGYTF. The CDR3 region has the DNA TGTGCCAGCAGCTCAGACGACAGGGGGGTCTATGGCTACACCTTC.

This clone was observed a single time. This chain connects TRBV11-3 to TRBJ1-4; D gene uncertain. V lost 5 bases, J lost 0 bases, and 4 bases lay in between. This CDR3 region has 13 residues. Germline values: CDR1 SGHNT, CDR2 YENEEA. The CDR3 protein is CASSPTTNEKLFF. DNA for the CDR3: TGTGCCAGCAGCCCTACAACTAATGAAAAACTGTTTTTT.

The chain is built from TRBV5-1 and TRBJ2-7; 9 bases are shared with TRBD1. This CDR3 is 15 amino acids long. Trimming took 0 bases from V and 3 from J; bases not matched to a gene: 4. Germline V gives CDR1 SGHRS, CDR2 YFSETQ. The CDR3 loop reads CASSLAQGANYEQYF. CDR3 coding DNA: TGCGCCAGCAGCTTGGCACAGGGGGCTAACTACGAGCAGTACTTC.

V and J are TRBV2 and TRBJ1-1, with TRBD1 matching 11 bases. The CDR3 has 13 residues. The germline gives CDR1 SNHLY, CDR2 FYNNEI. The J segment lost 4 bases and the V segment lost 6 bases, leaving 1 base of the junction unmatched. The CDR3: CASSGQGATEAFF. CDR3 DNA sequence: TGTGCCAGCAGCGGACAGGGGGCCACTGAAGCTTTCTTT.

The chain combines TRBV5-6 with TRBJ2-5, with 8 bases matching TRBD1. V lost 1 base and J lost 4; bases outside the gene matches: 3. From germline, CDR1 is SGHDT and CDR2 YYEEEE. The CDR3 extends over 14 amino acids. The CDR3 sequence: CASSLSGTGETQYF. The CDR3 DNA reads TGTGCCAGCAGCTTGTCCGGGACAGGAGAGACCCAGTACTTC.

This sequence joins TRBV11-3 and TRBJ2-7; TRBD2 matches 7 bases. With 0 bases clipped from V and 4 bases from J, the junction kept 9 bases outside the gene matches. Looked up from germline, CDR1 is SGHNT and CDR2 is YENEEA. This CDR3 spans 16 amino acids. CDR3 protein: CASSLDPGEGAYEQYF. The CDR3 DNA reads as TGTGCCAGCAGCTTAGACCCGGGGGAGGGAGCTTACGAGCAGTACTTC.